A single sample gave rise to the 32 T cell receptor beta chains below, sequenced in a study of cytomegalovirus exposure and HLA in healthy donors. The PCR employed 60 Vbeta primers together with 13 Jbeta primers. This table comes from immunoSEQ multiplex PCR, and its TCRdb copy is limited to in-frame clones, with some not included. The sample has 170,000 or so clones, approximately 85% seen once; the top ten hold around 5%. Input material: PBMCs. The receptors shown here come from a girl aged 5 to 17 in good health and CMV-seropositive.

CDR3 nucleotides: TGTGCCTGCCGTGGCGGGGCGGAAAACTATGGCTACACCTTC. This encodes CACRGGAENYGYTF. The V and J genes are TRBV6-5 and TRBJ1-2; a weak D match, TRBD1 (5 bases). V was pared by 11 bases and J by 2 bases, with 18 bases between. Germline V gives CDR1 MNHEY, CDR2 SVGAGI. The CDR3 has 14 residues.

The table lists this clone with a count of one. The chain joins TRBV9 to TRBJ2-7; 8 nucleotides match TRBD1. V lost 2 bases to trimming and J lost 0 bases; unmatched junction nucleotides: 7. Germline V CDR1 and CDR2: SGDLS, YYNGEE. The CDR3 length is 16 residues. CDR3 sequence reads: CASSVGGTGPSYEQYF. The CDR3 DNA sequence: TGTGCCAGCAGCGTTGGTGGGACAGGACCCTCCTACGAGCAGTACTTC. The full variable domain, with the rest looked up from reference TRBV9 and TRBJ2-7, is DSGVTQTPKHLITATGQRVTLRCSPRSGDLSVYWYQQSLDQGLQFLIQYYNGEERAKGNILERFSAQQFPDLHSELNLSSLELGDSALYFCASSVGGTGPSYEQYFGPGTRLTVT.

To note about this clone: At one end the junction does not follow the germline gene, possibly because of a read error. The V call is TRBV11-1, the J call TRBJ1-1, with 9 bases matching TRBD1. CDR3 length equals 13 residues. The germline gives CDR1 SGHAT, CDR2 FQDESV (reference sequence). The CDR3 DNA reads TGTGCCAGCAGCCACGGGACAGGGCGAGAAGTTTTCTTT. It encodes CASSHGTGREVFF.

The chain uses TRBV27 and TRBJ1-6; 9 bases agree with TRBD1. Germline V gene sequence: CDR1 MNHEY, CDR2 SMNVEV (reference sequence). The CDR3 spans 16 residues. After removal of 6 bases from V and 4 bases from J, the junction contained 7 bases not matched to a gene. DNA for the CDR3: TGTGCCAGCAGCCAGGACAGGGGATCGTATAATTCACCCCTCCACTTT. Amino acids: CASSQDRGSYNSPLHF.

The chain employs TRBV11-3 and TRBJ2-1, with 9 bases identical to TRBD2. The length of the CDR3 is 17 residues. The junction had 6 bases not matched to a gene; V was cut back by 0 bases and J by 3 bases. CDR1 SGHNT and CDR2 YENEEA come from the germline V gene. The CDR3: CASSLDDSGGLYNEQFF. The DNA for the CDR3 is TGTGCCAGCAGCTTAGATGATAGCGGGGGTCTCTACAATGAGCAGTTCTTC.

The CDR3, as DNA: TGCGCCAGCAGCCCCCCCTACCGGGACAGGCGACGCTATGGCTACACCTTC. It yields the protein CASSPPYRDRRRYGYTF. This chain links TRBV4-1 with TRBJ1-2; 8 nucleotides align to TRBD1. The germline gives CDR1 MGHRA, CDR2 YSYEKL. Trimming took 4 bases from V and 4 from J; bases not matched to a gene: 14. This CDR3 is 17 amino acids long.

The genes are TRBV5-1 and TRBJ1-4; 10 positions match TRBD1. Germline CDR1 SGHRS, CDR2 YFSETQ. This CDR3 contains 17 residues. With 1 base clipped from V and 1 base from J, the junction kept 4 bases outside the gene matches. The CDR3 bases are TGCGCCAGCAGCTTGACGACAGGGGGCTTAACTAATGAAAAACTGTTTTTT. The encoded protein is CASSLTTGGLTNEKLFF.

The rearrangement links TRBV11-2 to TRBJ2-1, with TRBD1 matching over 10 bases. V shed 8 bases, J shed 4 bases, and the junction held 8 bases outside the gene matches. Germline V gene data show CDR1 as SGHAT and CDR2 as FQNNGV. This CDR3 spans 15 amino acids. CDR3 coding DNA: TGTGCCAGCGGACCCCGGGACAGGGGTTACAATGAGCAGTTCTTC. Its protein is CASGPRDRGYNEQFF. Drawing the rest from reference TRBV11-2 and TRBJ2-1, the complete variable domain is EAGVAQSPRYKIIEKRQSVAFWCNPISGHATLYWYQQILGQGPKLLIQFQNNGVVDDSQLPKDRFSAERLKGVDSTLKIQPAKLEDSAVYLCASGPRDRGYNEQFFGPGTRLTVL.

This rearrangement joins TRBV5-6 to TRBJ1-2, with 7 positions matching TRBD1. The V segment lost 4 bases and the J segment 0 bases; nucleotides outside the gene matches: 9. The CDR3 is made up of 16 amino acids. Germline CDR1 is SGHDT and CDR2 is YYEEEE. DNA of the CDR3: TGTGCCAGCAGCCCAGACAGGGTCTCCGCTAACTATGGCTACACCTTC. It specifies CASSPDRVSANYGYTF.

V and J are TRBV9 and TRBJ2-7; D may be TRBD1 (5 bases). The germline CDR1 and CDR2 sequences are SGDLS and YYNGEE. This CDR3 region has 13 residues. Trimming stripped 4 bases from V and 2 bases from J, with 10 bases between. Here the CDR3 reads CASSRGHTYEQYF. The DNA for the CDR3 is TGTGCCAGCAGCAGGGGCCATACCTACGAGCAGTACTTC.

The chain has TRBV29-1 and TRBJ1-5; D is perhaps TRBD1 (5 bases). The CDR3 has 13 amino acids. Germline CDR1 and CDR2: SQVTM and ANQGSEA. Trimming took 4 bases from V and 4 from J, leaving 11 bases between them. CDR3: CSVASGINQPQHF. Here the CDR3 DNA reads TGCAGCGTTGCTTCAGGGATTAATCAGCCCCAGCATTTT.

This sequence joins TRBV5-5 and TRBJ1-2; 8 nucleotides agree with TRBD1. Germline V lookup: CDR1 SGHKS, CDR2 YYEKEE (reference sequence). Losses at the gene ends were 4 bases for V and 4 bases for J; bases not matched to a gene: 9. This CDR3 has 15 amino acids. This CDR3 reads CASSPGGDRRYGYTF. The CDR3 nucleotides are TGTGCCAGCAGCCCCGGAGGGGACAGGCGCTATGGCTACACCTTC.

Details on this clone: The sample holds other DNA sequences that translate to the same CDR3. The V call is TRBV11-2, the J call TRBJ1-1; the D is unclear. Germline CDR1 and CDR2: SGHAT and FQNNGV. The CDR3 extends over 14 amino acids. Trimming took off 3 bases at V and 1 base at J, with 9 bases between the two ends. CDR3 sequence (DNA): TGTGCCAGCAGCTTGGGAGGGAAGAACACTGAAGCTTTCTTT. Translated, it gives CASSLGGKNTEAFF.

The chain joins TRBV5-4 to TRBJ2-7, with 7 bases lining up with TRBD1. Germline loops: CDR1 SGHNT, CDR2 YYREEE (reference sequence). The CDR3 consists of 13 residues. After removal of 4 bases from V and 1 base from J, the junction contained 2 bases not matched to a gene. The CDR3 region is CASSQTGSYEQYF. For the CDR3, the DNA is TGTGCCAGCAGCCAGACAGGGTCCTACGAGCAGTACTTC.

The chain combines TRBV6-1 with TRBJ1-1; possibly TRBD1 for D (5 bases). V was clipped by 8 bases and J by 1 base, with 11 bases between them. CDR1 and CDR2 from the germline V gene are MNHNS and SASEGT. The CDR3 totals 13 residues. CDR3 loop: CASSRRANTEAFF. CDR3 in DNA: TGTGCCAGCTCCCGCAGGGCGAACACTGAAGCTTTCTTT.

This rearrangement joins TRBV30 to TRBJ1-2; a weak D match, TRBD1 (6 bases). The germline V and J ends were trimmed by 5 bases and 4 bases, with 20 bases remaining between them. Germline-derived CDR1 and CDR2 are GTSNPN and SVGIG (reference sequence). This CDR3 spans 15 amino acids. CDR3 bases: TGTGCCTGGGACTTAAGGGGGGGGCGTCCCTATGGCTACACCTTC. It codes for CAWDLRGGRPYGYTF.

The genes are TRBV6-5 and TRBJ1-1, with 7 bases that match TRBD1. Germline CDR1 MNHEY, CDR2 SVGAGI. The CDR3 contains 14 residues. Trimming at V came to 5 bases and at J to 3 bases, leaving 6 bases not matched to a gene. In DNA, the CDR3 is TGTGCCAGCAGTCTGACAGGGCCGTACACTGAAGCTTTCTTT. Residues: CASSLTGPYTEAFF.

The chain combines TRBV5-1 with TRBJ2-3; 7 positions match TRBD1. Unmatched junction bases numbered 13, after V lost 4 bases and J lost 2 bases. CDR1 and CDR2 (germline): SGHRS, YFSETQ. CDR3 length: 17 residues. CDR3 DNA: TGCGCCAGCAGCCCGCCCTCAGGGGGACAAATCACAGATACGCAGTATTTT. Its translation: CASSPPSGGQITDTQYF.

The J gene is TRBJ2-3, the V gene TRBV7-3; tentative D call: TRBD2 (6 bases). V was pared by 5 bases and J by 3 bases, with 15 bases between. The CDR3 extends over 15 amino acids. The germline V gene has CDR1 SGHTA and CDR2 FQGTGA. The CDR3 reads CASSRGGVGTDTQYF. The CDR3 coding sequence is TGTGCCAGCAGCCGCGGAGGGGTGGGGACAGATACGCAGTATTTT.

The chain joins TRBV5-6 to TRBJ1-1; 8 nucleotides match TRBD1. CDR1 is SGHDT, CDR2 YYEEEE, per germline. This CDR3 is 15 amino acids long. The trim removed 4 bases at V and 6 bases at J, leaving 11 bases unmatched. The CDR3 sequence is CASSPGQGKRSEAFF. DNA for the CDR3: TGTGCCAGCAGCCCTGGACAGGGTAAAAGGTCTGAAGCTTTCTTT.

The chain is built from TRBV5-1 and TRBJ2-5, with TRBD2 matching over 11 bases. Germline V CDR1 and CDR2: SGHRS, YFSETQ. The V segment lost 4 bases and the J segment 5 bases; nucleotides outside the gene matches: 10. The CDR3 sequence is 16 residues long. The CDR3 nucleotides are TGCGCCAGCAGCACCCTACTAGCGGGGGCCGGGGAGACCCAGTACTTC. As protein: CASSTLLAGAGETQYF.

The chain joins TRBV6-5 to TRBJ1-2; TRBD1 matches at 7 bases. Germline trimming cut 0 bases from V and 3 bases from J; bases unmatched to any gene: 4. This CDR3 spans 15 amino acids. CDR1 MNHEY and CDR2 SVGAGI come from the germline V gene. CDR3 sequence reads: CASSYSPGTDYGYTF. CDR3 in DNA: TGTGCCAGCAGTTACTCGCCTGGGACAGACTATGGCTACACCTTC.

The V and J genes are TRBV12-5 and TRBJ1-1, with TRBD1 matching 9 bases. CDR3 length equals 16 residues. The germline gives CDR1 LGHNT, CDR2 FRNRAP. Germline trimming cut 1 base from V and 6 bases from J; bases unmatched to any gene: 9. The CDR3, as DNA: TGTGCTAGTGGTTTGGCTAATACAGGGGGCGTATCTGAAGCTTTCTTT. Translation gives CASGLANTGGVSEAFF.

This chain connects TRBV2 to TRBJ1-2; unclear D gene. CDR1 is SNHLY, CDR2 FYNNEI, per germline. Trimming stripped 6 bases from V and 4 bases from J, with 15 bases between. The CDR3 is made up of 14 amino acids. The CDR3 coding sequence is TGTGCCAGCAGACACACCCAGAAGATCTATGGCTACACCTTC. Translated, it gives CASRHTQKIYGYTF.

V and J are TRBV9 and TRBJ1-2, with D uncertain. With 4 bases removed from V and 8 bases from J, the gap between germline ends came to 18 bases. The CDR3 covers 14 residues. Germline lookup yields CDR1 SGDLS and CDR2 YYNGEE. CDR3 nucleotide sequence: TGTGCCAGCAGCCCACAGACAACCCCTATGGGCTACACCTTC. This translates into CASSPQTTPMGYTF.

CDR3 coding DNA: TGTGCCAGCAGTTACGGCGGGGGGGCGTACAATGAGCAGTTCTTC. This gives the protein CASSYGGGAYNEQFF. The V and J genes are TRBV6-5 and TRBJ2-1; 9 nucleotides line up with TRBD2. CDR3 length: 15 residues. Unmatched junction bases numbered 3, after V lost 2 bases and J lost 4 bases. CDR1 and CDR2 (germline): MNHEY, SVGAGI.

The rearrangement uses TRBV6-5 and TRBJ1-2; the match to TRBD1 covers 7 bases. CDR1 is MNHEY, CDR2 SVGAGI, per germline. The CDR3 runs to 15 residues. With V trimmed by 2 bases and J by 0 bases, 3 bases remained unmatched. In DNA form, the CDR3 reads TGTGCCAGCAGTTACCGGGGACAGTCTAACTATGGCTACACCTTC. It codes for CASSYRGQSNYGYTF.

The chain couples TRBV6-5 to TRBJ2-1; TRBD2 matches 7 bases. Germline-derived CDR1 and CDR2 are MNHEY and SVGAGI. The V and J ends lost 6 bases and 2 bases, in that order; junction bases with no gene match: 7. CDR3 length: 15 residues. CDR3 bases: TGTGCCAGCAGGACGACTAGCAGCGCCTACAATGAGCAGTTCTTC. Amino acid sequence: CASRTTSSAYNEQFF.

The chain uses TRBV7-8 and TRBJ1-4, with D perhaps matching TRBD1 (5 bases). The CDR3 contains 15 residues. The germline CDR1 and CDR2 sequences are SGHVS and FQNEAQ. V was pared by 5 bases and J by 3 bases, with 13 bases between. As DNA, the CDR3 is TGTGCCAGCAGCGAGACAGACGCATCTAATGAAAAACTGTTTTTT. Amino acid sequence: CASSETDASNEKLFF.

The chain couples TRBV13 to TRBJ1-2; D is uncertain. The CDR3 is made up of 15 amino acids. Deletions cut 1 base from V and 5 bases from J, with 14 bases between. Germline V CDR1 and CDR2: PRHDT, FYEKMQ (reference sequence). CDR3 DNA: TGTGCCAGCAGCTTAGAGGGCAGCCGGGGTTATGGCTACACCTTC. As protein: CASSLEGSRGYGYTF.

Only one count was recorded for this clone. Here the CDR3 DNA reads TGCGCCAGCAGCTTCGGGGGGGAACGGTACAATGAGCAGTTCTTC. This codes for CASSFGGERYNEQFF. The chain combines TRBV5-1 with TRBJ2-1, with 8 bases identical to TRBD2. This CDR3 has 15 amino acids. Trimming at V came to 2 bases and at J to 4 bases, leaving 5 bases not matched to a gene. Germline CDR1 reads SGHRS; CDR2 reads YFSETQ.

This rearrangement joins TRBV5-3 to TRBJ2-7; maybe TRBD2 (5 bases). TRBV5-3 is filed as an ORF, its function uncertain. This CDR3 is 15 amino acids long. V shed 4 bases and J shed 5 bases, with 19 bases lying between them. This CDR3 is CARSPRRGKWDEQYF. DNA for the CDR3: TGTGCCAGAAGCCCGCGACGGGGAAAATGGGACGAGCAGTACTTC.